Only one count was recorded for the clone carrying this TCR beta chain. The data originate from a study of blood T cell repertoires in COVID-19. Looking at the study overall: Collection of acute and convalescent COVID-19 samples took place in the United States, Italy and Spain. Nucleic acid was either cDNA or gDNA, and it came from T cells, B-cell-depleted T cells, or PBMCs.

Sequenced by immunoSEQ multiplex PCR; TCRdb stores in-frame clones only, minus some. The sample carries approximately 310,000 clones, around 86% recorded once. Sample: peripheral blood. The TCR was taken from a man aged 50 or older with active or convalescent COVID-19.

The CDR3 loop is CASSYMSTEAFF. The CDR3 DNA reads as TGTGCCAGCAGTTACATGAGTACTGAAGCTTTCTTT. The gene calls are TRBV6-2 or TRBV6-3 and TRBJ1-1; D ambiguous. The CDR3 extends over 12 amino acids. Germline CDR1 and CDR2: MNHEY and SVGEGT. V lost 2 bases and J 5 bases, leaving 6 bases between the germline ends.